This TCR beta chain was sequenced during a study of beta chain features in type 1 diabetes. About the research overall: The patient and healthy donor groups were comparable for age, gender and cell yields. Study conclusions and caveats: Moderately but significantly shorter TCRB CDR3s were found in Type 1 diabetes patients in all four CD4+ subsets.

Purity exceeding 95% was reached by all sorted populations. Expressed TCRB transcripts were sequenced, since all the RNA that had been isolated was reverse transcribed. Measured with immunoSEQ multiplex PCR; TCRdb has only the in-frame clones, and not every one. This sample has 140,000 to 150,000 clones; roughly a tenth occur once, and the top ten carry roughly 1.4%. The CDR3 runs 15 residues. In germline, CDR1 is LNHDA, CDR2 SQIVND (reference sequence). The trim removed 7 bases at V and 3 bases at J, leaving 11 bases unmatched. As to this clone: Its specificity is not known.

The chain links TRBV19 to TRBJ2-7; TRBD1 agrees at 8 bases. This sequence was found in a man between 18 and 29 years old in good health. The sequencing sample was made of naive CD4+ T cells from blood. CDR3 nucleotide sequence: TGTGCCAGTACCCCGGATGACAGGGGAAGCTACGAGCAGTACTTC. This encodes CASTPDDRGSYEQYF.